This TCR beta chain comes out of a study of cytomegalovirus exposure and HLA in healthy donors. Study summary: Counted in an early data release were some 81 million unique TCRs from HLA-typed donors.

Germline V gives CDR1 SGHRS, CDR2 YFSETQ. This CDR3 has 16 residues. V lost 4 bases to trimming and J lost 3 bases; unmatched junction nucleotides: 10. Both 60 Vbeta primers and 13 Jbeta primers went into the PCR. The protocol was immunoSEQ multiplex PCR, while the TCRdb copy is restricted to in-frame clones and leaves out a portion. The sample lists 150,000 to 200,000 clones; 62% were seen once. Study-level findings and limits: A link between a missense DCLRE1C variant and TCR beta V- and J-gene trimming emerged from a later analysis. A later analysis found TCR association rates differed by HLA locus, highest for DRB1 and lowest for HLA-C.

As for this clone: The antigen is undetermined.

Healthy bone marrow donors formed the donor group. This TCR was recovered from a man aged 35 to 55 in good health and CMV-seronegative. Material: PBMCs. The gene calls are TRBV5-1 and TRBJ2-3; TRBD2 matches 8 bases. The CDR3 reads CASSDGRGGGTDTQYF. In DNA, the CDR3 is TGCGCCAGCAGCGACGGAAGGGGCGGGGGGACAGATACGCAGTATTTT.